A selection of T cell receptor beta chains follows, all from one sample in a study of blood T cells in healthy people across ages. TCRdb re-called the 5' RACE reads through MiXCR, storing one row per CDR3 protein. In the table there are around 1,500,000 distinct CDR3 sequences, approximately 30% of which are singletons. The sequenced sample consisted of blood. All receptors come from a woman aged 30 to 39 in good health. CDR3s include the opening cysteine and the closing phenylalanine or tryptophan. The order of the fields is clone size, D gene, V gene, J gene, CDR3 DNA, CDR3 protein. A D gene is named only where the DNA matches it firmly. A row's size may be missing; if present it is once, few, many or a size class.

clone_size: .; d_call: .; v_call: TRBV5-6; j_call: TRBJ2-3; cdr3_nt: TGTGCCAGCAGCTTGGAATTGGGCGGACGTACAGATACGCAGTATTTT; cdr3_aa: CASSLELGGRTDTQYF
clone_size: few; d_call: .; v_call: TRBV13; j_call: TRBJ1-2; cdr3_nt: TGTGCCAGCAGCTTAGGGAACGTTCGTTCGCCGGACTATGGCTACACCTTC; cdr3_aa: CASSLGNVRSPDYGYTF
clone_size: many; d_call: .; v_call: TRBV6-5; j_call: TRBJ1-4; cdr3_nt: TGTGCCAGCAGTTACGGAGGGGAAAAACTGTTTTTT; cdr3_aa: CASSYGGEKLFF
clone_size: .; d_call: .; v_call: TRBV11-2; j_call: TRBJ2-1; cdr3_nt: TGTGCCAGCAGCTCCTCCCGAGTTAAGATTGAGCAGTTCTTC; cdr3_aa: CASSSSRVKIEQFF
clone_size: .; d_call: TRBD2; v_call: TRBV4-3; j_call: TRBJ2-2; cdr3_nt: TGCGCCAGCAGCCAAGTGGAAGCGGGAGACGACACCGGGGAGCTGTTTTTT; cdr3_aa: CASSQVEAGDDTGELFF
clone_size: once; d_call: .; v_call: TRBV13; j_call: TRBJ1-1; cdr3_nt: TGTGCCGGCAGCGAAGGGGAAACTGAAGCTTTCTTT; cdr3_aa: CAGSEGETEAFF
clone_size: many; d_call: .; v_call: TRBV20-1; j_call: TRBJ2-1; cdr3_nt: TGCAGTGCTACGGGCCGGCGGGAACGGATCAATGAGCAGTTCTTC; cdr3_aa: CSATGRRERINEQFF
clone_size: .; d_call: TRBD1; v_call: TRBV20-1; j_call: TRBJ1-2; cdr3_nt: TGCAGTGCTAGTGCCAGGGGACAGGGGGCATATCGAGGCTACACCTTC; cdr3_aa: CSASARGQGAYRGYTF
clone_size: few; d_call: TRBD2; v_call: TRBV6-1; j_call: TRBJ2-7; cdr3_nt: TGTGCCAGCAGTGAATATGGGACTAGCGGTTCCTACGAGCAGTACTTC; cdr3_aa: CASSEYGTSGSYEQYF
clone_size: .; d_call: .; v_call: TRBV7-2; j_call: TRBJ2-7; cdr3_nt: TGTGCCAGCAGCTTAGGCGCCTCCCTCAAGCAGTACTTC; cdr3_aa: CASSLGASLKQYF
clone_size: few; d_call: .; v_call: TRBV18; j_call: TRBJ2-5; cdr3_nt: TGTGCCAGCTCACCACCTGAAGGGATTCAAGAGACCCAGTACTTC; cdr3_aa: CASSPPEGIQETQYF
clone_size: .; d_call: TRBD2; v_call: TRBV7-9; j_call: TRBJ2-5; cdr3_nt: TGTGCCAGCAGCCCCACCGTAGCGGGAGTCCACAATGAGCAGTACTTC; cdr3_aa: CASSPTVAGVHNEQYF
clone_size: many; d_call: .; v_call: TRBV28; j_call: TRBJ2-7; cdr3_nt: TGTGCCAGCAGCTTATCTGACTACGAGCAGTACTTC; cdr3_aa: CASSLSDYEQYF
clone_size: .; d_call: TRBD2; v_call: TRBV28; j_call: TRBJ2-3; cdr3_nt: TGTGCCAGCAGCAAGGATAGCGGGGGTGGGGCGGATACGCAGTATTTT; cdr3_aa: CASSKDSGGGADTQYF
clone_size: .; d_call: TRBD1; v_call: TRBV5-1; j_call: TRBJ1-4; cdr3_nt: TGCGCCAGCAGCTTTGACAGGGGTGCAACTAATGAAAAACTGTTTTTT; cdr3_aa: CASSFDRGATNEKLFF
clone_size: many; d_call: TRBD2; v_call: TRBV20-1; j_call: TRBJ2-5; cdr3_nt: TGCAGTGCTAGTTTTGGGACTAACCCGCAGACCCAGTACTTC; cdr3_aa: CSASFGTNPQTQYF
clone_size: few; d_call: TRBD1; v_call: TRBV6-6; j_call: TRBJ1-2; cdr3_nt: TGTGCCAGCAGTACCCAGGGGGGGACCTATGGCTACACCTTC; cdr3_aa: CASSTQGGTYGYTF
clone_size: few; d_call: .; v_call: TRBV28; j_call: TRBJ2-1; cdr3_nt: TGTGCCAGCAGTTTAGGGGCCCGGGTGAATGAGCAGTTCTTC; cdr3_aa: CASSLGARVNEQFF
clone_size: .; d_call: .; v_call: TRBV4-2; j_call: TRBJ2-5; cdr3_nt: TGTGCCAGCAGCCAAGAGGGAGGGGGGGGCCTGGAGACCCAGTACTTC; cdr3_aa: CASSQEGGGGLETQYF
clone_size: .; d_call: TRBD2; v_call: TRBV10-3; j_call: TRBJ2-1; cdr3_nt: TGTGCCATCAGTGAGTCGTCTGCTAGCGGGAGTTATGAGCAGTTCTTC; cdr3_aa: CAISESSASGSYEQFF
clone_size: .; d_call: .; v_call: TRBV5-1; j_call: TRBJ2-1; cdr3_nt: TGCGCCAGCAGCTTGTCGGGGGCCCTCTACAATGAGCAGTTCTTC; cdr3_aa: CASSLSGALYNEQFF
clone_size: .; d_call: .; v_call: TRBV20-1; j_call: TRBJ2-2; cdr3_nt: TGCAGTGCTAGAGATGGGTCTCGAGGCGGGGAGCTGTTTTTT; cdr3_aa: CSARDGSRGGELFF
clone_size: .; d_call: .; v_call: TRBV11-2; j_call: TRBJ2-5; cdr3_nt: TGTGCCAGCAGCTTAGAGGGGCGGCGACTGGAGACCCAGTACTTC; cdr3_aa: CASSLEGRRLETQYF
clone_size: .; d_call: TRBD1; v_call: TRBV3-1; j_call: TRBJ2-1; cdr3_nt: TGTGCCAGCAGCCACGCAGACAGGGGAAACAATGAGCAGTTCTTC; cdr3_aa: CASSHADRGNNEQFF
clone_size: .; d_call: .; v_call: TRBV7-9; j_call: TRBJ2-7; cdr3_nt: TGTGCCAGCAGCTTGGTGCAGAGTTGCCACGAGCAGTACTTC; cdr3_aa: CASSLVQSCHEQYF
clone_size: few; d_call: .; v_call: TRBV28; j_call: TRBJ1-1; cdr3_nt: TGTGCCAGCAGTACCCAGGGGTCGAGGACCACTGAAGCTTTCTTT; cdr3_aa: CASSTQGSRTTEAFF
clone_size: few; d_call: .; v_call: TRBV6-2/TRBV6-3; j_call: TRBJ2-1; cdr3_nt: TGTGCCAGCGTCCCTCTCTCCTACAATGAGCAGTTCTTC; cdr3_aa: CASVPLSYNEQFF
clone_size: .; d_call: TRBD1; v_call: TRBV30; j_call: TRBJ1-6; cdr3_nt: TGTGCCTGGAGGGACAGGGGGGGTTCACCCCTCCACTTT; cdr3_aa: CAWRDRGGSPLHF
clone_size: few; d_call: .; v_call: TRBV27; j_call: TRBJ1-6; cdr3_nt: TGTGCCAGCAGTAGTAGTGGGGGTTCACCCCTCCACTTT; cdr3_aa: CASSSSGGSPLHF
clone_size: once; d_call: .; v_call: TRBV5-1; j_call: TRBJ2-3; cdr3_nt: TGCGCCAGCAGCCGGGCGGGACCAGAAGCAGATACGCAGTATTTT; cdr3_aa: CASSRAGPEADTQYF
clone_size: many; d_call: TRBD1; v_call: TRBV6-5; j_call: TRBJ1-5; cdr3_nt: TGTGCCAGCAGCCCAGACAGGGGGCTAGGACAGCCCCAGCATTTT; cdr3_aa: CASSPDRGLGQPQHF
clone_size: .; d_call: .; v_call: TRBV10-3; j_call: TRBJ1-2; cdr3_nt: TGTGCCATCAGTGAGTCGAGCGTTGATGGCTACACCTTC; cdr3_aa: CAISESSVDGYTF
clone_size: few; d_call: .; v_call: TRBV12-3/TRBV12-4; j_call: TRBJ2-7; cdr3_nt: TGTGCCAGCAGGGGAAATAACGAGCAGTACTTC; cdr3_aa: CASRGNNEQYF
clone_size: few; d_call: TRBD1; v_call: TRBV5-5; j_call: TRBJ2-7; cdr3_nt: TGTGCCAGCAGCTTGAGGCAGGGGGCGTTGAACGAGCAGTACTTC; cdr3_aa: CASSLRQGALNEQYF
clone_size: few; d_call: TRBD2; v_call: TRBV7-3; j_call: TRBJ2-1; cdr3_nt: TGTGCCAGCAGCTTAAGGCCTAGCGGGGGGGCCAGGTCCCATGAGCAGTTCTTC; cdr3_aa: CASSLRPSGGARSHEQFF
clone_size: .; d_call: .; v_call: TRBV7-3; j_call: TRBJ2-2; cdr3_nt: TGTGCCAGCAGCTTAGAGGGTACCGGCGGGGAGCTGTTTTTT; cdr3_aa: CASSLEGTGGELFF
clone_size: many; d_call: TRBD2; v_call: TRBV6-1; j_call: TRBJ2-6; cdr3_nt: TGTGCCAGCAGTCCGGGGATAGCGGGGAACTCTGGGGCCAACGTCCTGACTTTC; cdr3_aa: CASSPGIAGNSGANVLTF
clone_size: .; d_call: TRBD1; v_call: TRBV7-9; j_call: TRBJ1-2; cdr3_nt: TGTGCCAGCAGCTCTACAGGGGGCGCGGATGGCTACACCTTC; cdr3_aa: CASSSTGGADGYTF
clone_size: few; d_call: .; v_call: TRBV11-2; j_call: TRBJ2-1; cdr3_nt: TGTGCCAGCAGCCCCCTGTTGATTAATGAGCAGTTCTTC; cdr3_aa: CASSPLLINEQFF
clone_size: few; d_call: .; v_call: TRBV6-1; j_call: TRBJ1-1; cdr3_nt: TGTGCCAGCAGTGAACTGCGTGCGGCTGAAGCTTTCTTT; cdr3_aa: CASSELRAAEAFF
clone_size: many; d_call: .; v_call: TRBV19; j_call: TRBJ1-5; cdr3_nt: TGTGCCAGTAGTCCCGACAGAAGTAGAAATCAGCCCCAGCATTTT; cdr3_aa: CASSPDRSRNQPQHF
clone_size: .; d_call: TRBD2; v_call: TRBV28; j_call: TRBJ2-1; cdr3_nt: TGTGCCAGCAGAGGAGCGGGGGGGACCCCTGAGCAGTTCTTC; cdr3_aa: CASRGAGGTPEQFF
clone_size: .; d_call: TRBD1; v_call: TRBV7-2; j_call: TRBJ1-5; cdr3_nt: TGTGCCAGCAGAACCCCGGGACAGAGGAATCAGCCCCAGCATTTT; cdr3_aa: CASRTPGQRNQPQHF
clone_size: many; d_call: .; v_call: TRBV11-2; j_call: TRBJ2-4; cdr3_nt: TGTGCCAGCAGCTTAGGGCTTACAATAGCCAAAAACATTCAGTACTTC; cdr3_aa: CASSLGLTIAKNIQYF
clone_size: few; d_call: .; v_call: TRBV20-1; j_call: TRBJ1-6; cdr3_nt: TGCAGTGCTAGGACCGGACGTGATAATTCACCCCTCCACTTT; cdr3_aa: CSARTGRDNSPLHF
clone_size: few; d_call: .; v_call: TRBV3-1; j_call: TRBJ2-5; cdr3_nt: TGTGCCAGCAGCCAAGCTATAGGAGAGACCCAGTACTTC; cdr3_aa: CASSQAIGETQYF
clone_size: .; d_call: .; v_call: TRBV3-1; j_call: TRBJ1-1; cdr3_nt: TGTGCCAGCAGCCTGGCCCCGGACAGAAGGGCTTTCTTT; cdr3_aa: CASSLAPDRRAFF
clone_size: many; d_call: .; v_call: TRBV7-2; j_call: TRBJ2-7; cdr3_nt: TGTGCCAGCAGCTTAGATGGGAGACGCTACGAGCAGTACTTC; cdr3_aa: CASSLDGRRYEQYF
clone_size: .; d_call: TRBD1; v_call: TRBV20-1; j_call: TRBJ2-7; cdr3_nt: TGCAGTGCTAGCCAGGGACAGACGGTGACCTACGAGCAGTACTTC; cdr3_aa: CSASQGQTVTYEQYF
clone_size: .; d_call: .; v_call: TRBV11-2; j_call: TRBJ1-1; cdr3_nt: TGTGCCAGCAGCTCAACAGGCCAAGAAGCTTTCTTT; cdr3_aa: CASSSTGQEAFF
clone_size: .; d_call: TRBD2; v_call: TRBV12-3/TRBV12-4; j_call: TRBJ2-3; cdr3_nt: TGTGCCAGCAGTGACCAGACTAGCGGGGTCAGCACAGATACGCAGTATTTT; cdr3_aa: CASSDQTSGVSTDTQYF
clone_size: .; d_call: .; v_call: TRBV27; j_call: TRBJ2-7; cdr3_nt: TGTGCCAGCAGTTTAGTGGGGATCCCGGGCTACGAGCAGTACTTC; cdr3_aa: CASSLVGIPGYEQYF
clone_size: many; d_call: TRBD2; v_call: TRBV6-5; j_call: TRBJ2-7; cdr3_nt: TGTGCCAGCAGTTACGGGAGGGCCAAGGGGAGCGAGCAGTACTTC; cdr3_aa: CASSYGRAKGSEQYF
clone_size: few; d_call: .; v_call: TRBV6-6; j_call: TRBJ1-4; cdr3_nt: TGTGCCAGCAGTAATCCGGAACGGACTAATGAAAAACTGTTTTTT; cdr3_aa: CASSNPERTNEKLFF
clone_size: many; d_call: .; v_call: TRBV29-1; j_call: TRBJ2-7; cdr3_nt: TGCAGCGTTTCAGGGAACTCCTACGAGCAGTACTTC; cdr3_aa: CSVSGNSYEQYF
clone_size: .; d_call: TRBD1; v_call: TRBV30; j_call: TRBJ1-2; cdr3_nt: TGTGCCTGGACCCTGACAGGGGCCACCGGCTACACCTTC; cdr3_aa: CAWTLTGATGYTF